This T cell receptor beta chain was retrieved from a study of cytomegalovirus exposure and HLA in healthy donors. Study conclusions and caveats: Earlier analysis yielded a pattern in which most TCR beta V segments were productive about 87% or about 30% of the time. The study flagged about 150 TCR beta chains as cytomegalovirus-associated. In a later analysis, V- and J-gene trimming of beta chains associated with a DCLRE1C missense variant, replicated independently.

Concerning this clone itself: Its antigen is undetermined.

PCR involved 60 Vbeta and 13 Jbeta primers. Data came from immunoSEQ multiplex PCR; TCRdb stores just in-frame clones and leaves some out. The profile covers about 170,000 clones, with 80% appearing a single time and 6% to 7.5% taken by the ten largest. The CDR3 sequence is 15 residues long. Per the germline V gene, CDR1 is SGHNT and CDR2 is YENEEA. After removal of 4 bases from V and 7 bases from J, the junction contained 11 bases not matched to a gene. What was sequenced was PBMCs. This chain uses TRBV11-3 with TRBJ2-7; 9 bases line up with TRBD1. This receptor was identified in a man under 40 in good health and CMV-seropositive. The CDR3 DNA follows: TGTGCCAGCAGCTCGTATTGGGACAGGGTCGAGGAGCAGTACTTC. Translating it yields CASSSYWDRVEEQYF.